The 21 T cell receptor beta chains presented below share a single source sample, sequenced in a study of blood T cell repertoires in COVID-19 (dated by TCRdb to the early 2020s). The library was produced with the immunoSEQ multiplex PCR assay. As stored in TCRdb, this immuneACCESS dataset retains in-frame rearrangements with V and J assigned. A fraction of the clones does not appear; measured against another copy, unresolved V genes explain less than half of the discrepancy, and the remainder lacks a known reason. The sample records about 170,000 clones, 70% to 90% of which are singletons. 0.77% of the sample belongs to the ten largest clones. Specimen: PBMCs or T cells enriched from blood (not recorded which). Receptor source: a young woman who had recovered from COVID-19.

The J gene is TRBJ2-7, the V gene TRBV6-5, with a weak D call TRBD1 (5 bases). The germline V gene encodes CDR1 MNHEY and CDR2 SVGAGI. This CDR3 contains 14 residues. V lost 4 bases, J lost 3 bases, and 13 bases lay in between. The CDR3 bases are TGTGCCAGCAGTTTATCAGGGCCCGACTACGAGCAGTACTTC. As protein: CASSLSGPDYEQYF.

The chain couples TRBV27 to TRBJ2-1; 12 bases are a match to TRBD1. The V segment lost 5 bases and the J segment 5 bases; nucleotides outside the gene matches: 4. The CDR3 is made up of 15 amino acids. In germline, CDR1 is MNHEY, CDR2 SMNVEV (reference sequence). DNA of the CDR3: TGTGCCAGCAGTCCCGGGACAGGGGGCAACAATGAGCAGTTCTTC. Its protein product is CASSPGTGGNNEQFF.

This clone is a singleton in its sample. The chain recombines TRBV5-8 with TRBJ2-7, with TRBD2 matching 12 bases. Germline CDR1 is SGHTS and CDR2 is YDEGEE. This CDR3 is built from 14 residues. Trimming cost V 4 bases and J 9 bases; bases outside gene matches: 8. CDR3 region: CASSPMTSGSGQYF. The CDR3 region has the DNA TGTGCCAGCAGCCCGATGACTAGCGGGAGTGGGCAGTACTTC.

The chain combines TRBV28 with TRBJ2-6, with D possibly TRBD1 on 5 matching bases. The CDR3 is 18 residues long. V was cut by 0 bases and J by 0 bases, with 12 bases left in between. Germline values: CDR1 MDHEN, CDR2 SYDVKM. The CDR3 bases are TGTGCCAGCAGTTTATGGGGGCAAGGGTCCTCTGGGGCCAACGTCCTGACTTTC. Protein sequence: CASSLWGQGSSGANVLTF.

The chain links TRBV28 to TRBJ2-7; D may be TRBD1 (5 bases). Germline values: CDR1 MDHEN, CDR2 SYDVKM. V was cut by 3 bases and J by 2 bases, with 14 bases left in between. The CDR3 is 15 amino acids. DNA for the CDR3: TGTGCCAGCAGTTTCTCAGGGCCGAGAACCTACGAGCAGTACTTC. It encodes CASSFSGPRTYEQYF.

CDR3 loop: CASSVSSGPSYEQYF. CDR3 nucleotides: TGTGCCAGCAGCGTAAGCAGCGGCCCCTCCTACGAGCAGTACTTC. The rearrangement uses TRBV9 and TRBJ2-7; maybe TRBD2 (5 bases). The ends were cut back, 1 base at V and 0 bases at J, with 11 bases in the middle. CDR1 and CDR2 (germline): SGDLS, YYNGEE. This CDR3 contains 15 residues.

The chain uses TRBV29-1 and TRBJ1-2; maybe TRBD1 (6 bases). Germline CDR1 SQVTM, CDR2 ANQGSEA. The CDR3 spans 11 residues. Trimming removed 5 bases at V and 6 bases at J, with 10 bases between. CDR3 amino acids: CSVQGKDGYTF. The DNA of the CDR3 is TGCAGCGTTCAGGGGAAAGATGGCTACACCTTC.

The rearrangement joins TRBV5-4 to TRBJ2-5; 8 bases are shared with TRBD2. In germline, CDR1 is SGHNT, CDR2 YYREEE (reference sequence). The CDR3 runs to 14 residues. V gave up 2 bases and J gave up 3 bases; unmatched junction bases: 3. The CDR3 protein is CASSLGLAKETQYF. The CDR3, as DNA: TGTGCCAGCAGCTTAGGACTAGCCAAAGAGACCCAGTACTTC.

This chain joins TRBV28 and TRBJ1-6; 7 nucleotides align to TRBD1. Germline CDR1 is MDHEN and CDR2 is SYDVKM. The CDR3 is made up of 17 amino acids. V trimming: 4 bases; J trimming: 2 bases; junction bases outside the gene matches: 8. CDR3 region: CASSSQGILTYNSPLHF. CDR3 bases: TGTGCCAGCAGTTCACAGGGGATACTTACCTATAATTCACCCCTCCACTTT.

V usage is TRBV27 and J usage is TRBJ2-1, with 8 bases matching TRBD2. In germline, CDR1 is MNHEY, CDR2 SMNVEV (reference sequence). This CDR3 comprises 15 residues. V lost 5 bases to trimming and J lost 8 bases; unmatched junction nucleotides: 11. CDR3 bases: TGTGCCAGCAGTCCACGAGCGGGAGATATACATGAGCAGTTCTTC. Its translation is CASSPRAGDIHEQFF.

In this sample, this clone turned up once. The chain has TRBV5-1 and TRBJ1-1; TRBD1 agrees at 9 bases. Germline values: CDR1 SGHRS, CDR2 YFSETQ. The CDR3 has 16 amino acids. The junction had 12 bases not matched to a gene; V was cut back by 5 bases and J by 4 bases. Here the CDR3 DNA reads TGCGCCAGCAGGTCTGGTTCCGGGACAGGGAGCACTGAAGCTTTCTTT. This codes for CASRSGSGTGSTEAFF.

The CDR3 DNA reads as TGTGCCAGCAGTTGGGAGGGAGGGGACACCGGGGAGCTGTTTTTT. This translates into CASSWEGGDTGELFF. The V and J genes are TRBV27 and TRBJ2-2; 7 positions match TRBD2. The germline V gene encodes CDR1 MNHEY and CDR2 SMNVEV (reference sequence). Germline trimming cut 4 bases from V and 3 bases from J; bases unmatched to any gene: 5. The length of the CDR3 is 15 residues.

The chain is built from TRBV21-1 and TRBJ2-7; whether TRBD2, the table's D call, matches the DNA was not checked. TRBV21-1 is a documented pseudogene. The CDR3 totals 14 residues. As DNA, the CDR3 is TGTGCCAGCAGCAATGGCGGATACTCCTACGAGCAGTACTTC. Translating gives CASSNGGYSYEQYF.

DNA for the CDR3: TGTGCCAGCAGTTTAGCGCGGGGCAGGGGGCGCGCGAACACCGGGGAGCTGTTTTTT. It yields the protein CASSLARGRGRANTGELFF. J is TRBJ2-2 and V is TRBV27; the match to TRBD1 covers 8 bases. The germline V gene encodes CDR1 MNHEY and CDR2 SMNVEV (reference sequence). Losses at the gene ends were 2 bases for V and 0 bases for J; bases not matched to a gene: 11. The CDR3 runs to 19 residues.

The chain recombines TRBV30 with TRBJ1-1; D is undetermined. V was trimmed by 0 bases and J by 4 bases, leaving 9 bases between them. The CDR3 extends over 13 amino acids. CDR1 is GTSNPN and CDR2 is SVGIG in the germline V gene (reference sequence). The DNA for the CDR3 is TGTGCCTGGAGTGTAGCCGGAGGCACTGAAGCTTTCTTT. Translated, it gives CAWSVAGGTEAFF.

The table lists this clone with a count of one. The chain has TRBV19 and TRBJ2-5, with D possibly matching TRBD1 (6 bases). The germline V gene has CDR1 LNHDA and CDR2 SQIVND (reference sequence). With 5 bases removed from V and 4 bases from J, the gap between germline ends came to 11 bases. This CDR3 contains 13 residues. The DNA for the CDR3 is TGTGCCAGTAGTGTAACAGGGTTAGAGACCCAGTACTTC. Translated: CASSVTGLETQYF.

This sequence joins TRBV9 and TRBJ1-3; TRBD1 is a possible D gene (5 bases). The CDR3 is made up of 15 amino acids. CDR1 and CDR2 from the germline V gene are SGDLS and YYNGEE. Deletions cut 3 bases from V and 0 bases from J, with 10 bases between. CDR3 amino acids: CASSAGGGSGNTIYF. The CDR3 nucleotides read TGTGCCAGCAGCGCCGGGGGGGGCTCTGGAAACACCATATATTTT.

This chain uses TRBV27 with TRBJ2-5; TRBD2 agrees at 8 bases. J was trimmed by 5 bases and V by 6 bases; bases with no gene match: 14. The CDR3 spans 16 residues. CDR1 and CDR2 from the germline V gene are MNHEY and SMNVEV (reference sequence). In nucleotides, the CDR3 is TGTGCCAGCAGCATAACCGGGACTAGACCTTGGGAGACCCAGTACTTC. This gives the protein CASSITGTRPWETQYF.

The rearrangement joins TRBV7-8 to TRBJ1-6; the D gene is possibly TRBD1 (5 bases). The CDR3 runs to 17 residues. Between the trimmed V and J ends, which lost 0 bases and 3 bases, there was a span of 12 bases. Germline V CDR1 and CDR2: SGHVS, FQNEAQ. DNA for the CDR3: TGTGCCAGCAGCTTAGCCTCCGGCGGGGGCTATAATTCACCCCTCCACTTT. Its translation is CASSLASGGGYNSPLHF.

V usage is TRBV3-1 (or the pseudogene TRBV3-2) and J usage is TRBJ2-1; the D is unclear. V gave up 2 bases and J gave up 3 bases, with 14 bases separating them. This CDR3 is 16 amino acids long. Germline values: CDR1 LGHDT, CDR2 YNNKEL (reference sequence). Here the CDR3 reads CASSQRPAEIYNEQFF. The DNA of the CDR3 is TGTGCCAGCAGCCAACGTCCTGCGGAGATCTACAATGAGCAGTTCTTC.

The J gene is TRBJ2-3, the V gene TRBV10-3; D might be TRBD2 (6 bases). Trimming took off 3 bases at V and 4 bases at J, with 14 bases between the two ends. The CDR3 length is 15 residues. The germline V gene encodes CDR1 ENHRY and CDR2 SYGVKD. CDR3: CAISEWGTGADTQYF. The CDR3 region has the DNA TGTGCCATCAGTGAATGGGGGACGGGGGCAGATACGCAGTATTTT.